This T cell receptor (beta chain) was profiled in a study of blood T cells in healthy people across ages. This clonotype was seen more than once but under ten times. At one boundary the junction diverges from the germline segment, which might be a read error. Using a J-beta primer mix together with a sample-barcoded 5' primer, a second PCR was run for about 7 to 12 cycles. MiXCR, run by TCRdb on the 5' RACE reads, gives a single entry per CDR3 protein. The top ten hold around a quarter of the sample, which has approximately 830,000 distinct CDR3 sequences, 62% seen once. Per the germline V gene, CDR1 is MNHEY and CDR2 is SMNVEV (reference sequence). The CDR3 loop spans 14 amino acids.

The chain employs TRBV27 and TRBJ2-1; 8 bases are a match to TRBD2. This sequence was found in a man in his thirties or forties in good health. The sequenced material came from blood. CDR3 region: CNPIPGLGGGEQFF. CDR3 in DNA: TGCAATCCTATTCCGGGACTAGGTGGAGGTGAGCAGTTCTTC.